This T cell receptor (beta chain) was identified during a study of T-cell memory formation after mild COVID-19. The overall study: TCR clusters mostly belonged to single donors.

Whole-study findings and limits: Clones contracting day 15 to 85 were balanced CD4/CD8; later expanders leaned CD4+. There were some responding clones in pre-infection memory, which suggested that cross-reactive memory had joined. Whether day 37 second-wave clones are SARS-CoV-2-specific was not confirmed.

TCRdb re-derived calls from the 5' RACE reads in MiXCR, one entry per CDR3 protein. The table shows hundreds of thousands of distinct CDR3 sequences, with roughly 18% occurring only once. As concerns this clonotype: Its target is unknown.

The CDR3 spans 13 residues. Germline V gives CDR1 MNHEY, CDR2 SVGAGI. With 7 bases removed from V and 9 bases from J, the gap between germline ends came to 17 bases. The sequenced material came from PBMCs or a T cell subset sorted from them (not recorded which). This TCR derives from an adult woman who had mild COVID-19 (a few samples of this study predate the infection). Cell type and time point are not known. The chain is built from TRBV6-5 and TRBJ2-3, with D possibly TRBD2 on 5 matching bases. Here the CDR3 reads CASTETPGKTQYF. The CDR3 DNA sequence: TGTGCCAGCACCGAAACTCCGGGGAAGACGCAGTATTTT.